The 9 T cell receptor beta chains below were found in one sample sequenced in a study of beta chain features in type 1 diabetes. Sequencing targeted expressed TCRB transcripts, as all isolated RNA had been reverse transcribed. Profiled with immunoSEQ multiplex PCR; TCRdb holds only in-frame clones, not every one. Here the sample spans roughly 290,000 clones, 8% being singletons. Sequenced sample: central memory CD4+ T cells from blood. These receptor sequences come from a young woman in good health.

The CDR3 nucleotides read TGCGCCAGCAGCCAAGAGAGTACGTTTGGCAACACCATATATTTT. Amino acids: CASSQESTFGNTIYF. This chain joins TRBV4-3 and TRBJ1-3; the D is unclear. Germline V gene data show CDR1 as LGHNA and CDR2 as YSLEER. CDR3 length: 15 amino acids. Trimming took 0 bases from V and 7 from J, leaving 13 bases between them.

The V and J genes are TRBV19 and TRBJ2-5, with 8 nucleotides matching TRBD1. V shed 8 bases and J 5 bases; nucleotides not matched to a gene: 7. This CDR3 comprises 13 residues. From germline, CDR1 is LNHDA and CDR2 SQIVND (reference sequence). Here the CDR3 reads CASAQGDWETQYF. CDR3 in DNA: TGTGCCAGTGCACAGGGGGATTGGGAGACCCAGTACTTC.

This clone was seen a handful of times. The identical CDR3 is also encoded by other nucleotide sequences in the sample. J is TRBJ2-7 and V is TRBV9; a weak D match, TRBD2 (5 bases). Germline V gene sequence: CDR1 SGDLS, CDR2 YYNGEE. The ends were cut back, 2 bases at V and 0 bases at J, with 9 bases in the middle. The CDR3 runs to 14 residues. The CDR3 sequence: CASSVSGNSYEQYF. In DNA, the CDR3 is TGTGCCAGCAGCGTCAGCGGTAACTCCTACGAGCAGTACTTC. Drawing the rest from reference TRBV9 and TRBJ2-7, the complete variable domain is DSGVTQTPKHLITATGQRVTLRCSPRSGDLSVYWYQQSLDQGLQFLIQYYNGEERAKGNILERFSAQQFPDLHSELNLSSLELGDSALYFCASSVSGNSYEQYFGPGTRLTVT.

This clone was seen repeatedly, ten times or more. This chain connects TRBV19 to TRBJ2-6; D call uncertain. V gave up 7 bases and J gave up 0 bases, with 10 bases separating them. The germline V gene has CDR1 LNHDA and CDR2 SQIVND (reference sequence). The CDR3 totals 15 residues. The CDR3 region is CASNFWISGANVLTF. In nucleotides, the CDR3 is TGTGCCAGTAATTTTTGGATCTCTGGGGCCAACGTCCTGACTTTC.

This chain uses TRBV30 with TRBJ2-3, with no clear D. This CDR3 region has 16 residues. Germline V lookup: CDR1 GTSNPN, CDR2 SVGIG (reference sequence). Trimming took 3 bases from V and 0 from J, leaving 16 bases between them. The CDR3 region has the DNA TGTGCCTGGAGGATTAAAATTCGTGCTAGCACAGATACGCAGTATTTT. As protein: CAWRIKIRASTDTQYF. Drawing the rest from reference TRBV30 and TRBJ2-3, the complete variable domain is SQTIHQWPATLVQPVGSPLSLECTVEGTSNPNLYWYRQAAGRGLQLLFYSVGIGQISSEVPQNLSASRPQDRQFILSSKKLLLSDSGFYLCAWRIKIRASTDTQYFGPGTRLTVL.

This clone has a handful of counts. This sequence joins TRBV5-4 and TRBJ2-5; 7 bases align to TRBD1. Trimming cost V 0 bases and J 2 bases; bases outside gene matches: 7. The germline V gene has CDR1 SGHNT and CDR2 YYREEE (reference sequence). The CDR3 totals 16 residues. DNA of the CDR3: TGTGCCAGCAGCTTGGCCACAGGGGACGGGCAAGAGACCCAGTACTTC. Protein product: CASSLATGDGQETQYF. Combining the CDR3 with reference TRBV5-4 and TRBJ2-5 gives the whole variable domain ETGVTQSPTHLIKTRGQQVTLRCSSQSGHNTVSWYQQALGQGPQFIFQYYREEENGRGNFPPRFSGLQFPNYSSELNVNALELDDSALYLCASSLATGDGQETQYFGPGTRLLVL.

Many counts were recorded for this clone. The chain recombines TRBV9 with TRBJ2-6; perhaps TRBD1 as D (6 bases). V was pared by 4 bases and J by 1 base, with 9 bases between. Germline V gene lookup returns CDR1 SGDLS and CDR2 YYNGEE. The CDR3 is 15 amino acids. CDR3 amino acids: CASSPRGSGANVLTF. The CDR3 DNA reads TGTGCCAGCAGCCCCAGGGGATCTGGGGCCAACGTCCTGACTTTC.

This clone was seen repeatedly, ten times or more. The CDR3 loop is CAIGQSYQETQYF. The CDR3 nucleotides are TGTGCCATCGGCCAATCCTACCAAGAGACCCAGTACTTC. The rearrangement joins TRBV10-3 to TRBJ2-5, with D unclear. Trimming left V 8 bases short and J 0 bases short, with 10 bases between. The CDR3 is made up of 13 amino acids. The germline gives CDR1 ENHRY, CDR2 SYGVKD.

This rearrangement joins TRBV30 to TRBJ2-7; D tentatively fits TRBD1 or TRBD2 (5 bases each). The CDR3 totals 14 residues. Germline V gene data show CDR1 as GTSNPN and CDR2 as SVGIG (reference sequence). V shed 3 bases and J shed 1 base, with 13 bases lying between them. The CDR3 reads CAWSPGRQSYEQYF. Written as DNA, the CDR3 is TGTGCCTGGAGCCCGGGACGCCAGTCCTACGAGCAGTACTTC. The full variable domain, completed using reference TRBV30 and TRBJ2-7, is SQTIHQWPATLVQPVGSPLSLECTVEGTSNPNLYWYRQAAGRGLQLLFYSVGIGQISSEVPQNLSASRPQDRQFILSSKKLLLSDSGFYLCAWSPGRQSYEQYFGPGTRLTVT.